A selection of T cell receptor beta chains follows, all from one sample in a study of OX40 agonist ivuxolimab in advanced cancers. Assay used: immunoSEQ multiplex PCR; TCRdb lists only in-frame clones, some missing. Of 99,000 or so clones listed, roughly 93% were seen once; the top ten hold roughly 0.27%. The source was CD4+ or CD8+ T cells sorted from blood, collected in a trial of the OX40 agonist ivuxolimab. The receptor source for this set is an adult with an advanced solid tumor such as melanoma, head and neck, liver or kidney cancer. Each CDR3 is given with its conserved first and last residue. Each record gives: clone size, V gene, J gene, D gene, CDR3 protein, CDR3 DNA. A D gene is named only where the DNA matches it firmly. Only some rows state a clone size, as once, few, many or a class for expanded clones.

clone size: -; V gene: TRBV7-8; J gene: TRBJ2-2; D gene: TRBD2; CDR3 protein: CASSRKAGVNTGELFF; CDR3 DNA: TGTGCCAGCAGCCGTAAAGCGGGAGTGAACACCGGGGAGCTGTTTTTT
clone size: -; V gene: TRBV2; J gene: TRBJ1-2; D gene: -; CDR3 protein: CASSAEGRIGYTF; CDR3 DNA: TGTGCCAGCAGTGCCGAGGGACGGATTGGCTACACCTTC
clone size: -; V gene: TRBV19; J gene: TRBJ2-3; D gene: -; CDR3 protein: CASSIDPVFDTQYF; CDR3 DNA: TGTGCCAGTAGTATAGATCCAGTTTTTGATACGCAGTATTTT
clone size: -; V gene: TRBV7-3; J gene: TRBJ2-7; D gene: -; CDR3 protein: CASSLRGLPGDEQYF; CDR3 DNA: TGTGCCAGCAGCTTACGGGGACTGCCTGGGGACGAGCAGTACTTC
clone size: -; V gene: TRBV6-5; J gene: TRBJ2-1; D gene: TRBD2; CDR3 protein: CASRKTSRNEQFF; CDR3 DNA: TGTGCCAGCAGGAAGACTAGCCGGAATGAGCAGTTCTTC
clone size: -; V gene: TRBV5-1; J gene: TRBJ2-5; D gene: -; CDR3 protein: CASRPRGAEETQYF; CDR3 DNA: TGCGCCAGCAGGCCTCGGGGGGCGGAGGAGACCCAGTACTTC
clone size: -; V gene: TRBV4-3; J gene: TRBJ2-1; D gene: -; CDR3 protein: CASSQDRVGGQFF; CDR3 DNA: TGCGCCAGCAGCCAAGATCGGGTAGGGGGGCAGTTCTTC
clone size: -; V gene: TRBV7-9; J gene: TRBJ2-5; D gene: TRBD2; CDR3 protein: CASSLFPGLAGEFQETQYF; CDR3 DNA: TGTGCCAGCAGCTTGTTCCCGGGACTAGCGGGAGAGTTCCAAGAGACCCAGTACTTC
clone size: -; V gene: TRBV11-2; J gene: TRBJ1-3; D gene: -; CDR3 protein: CASSLVGGNTIYF; CDR3 DNA: TGTGCCAGCAGCTTAGTCGGCGGAAACACCATATATTTT
clone size: -; V gene: TRBV7-2; J gene: TRBJ1-2; D gene: -; CDR3 protein: CASSLVAPGPFYGYTF; CDR3 DNA: TGTGCCAGCAGCTTAGTGGCGCCAGGCCCATTCTATGGCTACACCTTC
clone size: once; V gene: TRBV20-1; J gene: TRBJ2-7; D gene: TRBD1; CDR3 protein: CSALIRTGRYF; CDR3 DNA: TGCAGTGCACTAATTCGGACAGGGAGGTACTTC
clone size: -; V gene: TRBV29-1; J gene: TRBJ2-1; D gene: -; CDR3 protein: CSGALIIGNEQFF; CDR3 DNA: TGCAGCGGGGCCCTTATAATAGGCAATGAGCAGTTCTTC
clone size: -; V gene: TRBV18; J gene: TRBJ2-1; D gene: -; CDR3 protein: CASSPPEGEQFF; CDR3 DNA: TGTGCCAGCTCACCACCGGAGGGTGAGCAGTTCTTC
clone size: -; V gene: TRBV7-9; J gene: TRBJ1-1; D gene: -; CDR3 protein: CAGGGRNTEAFF; CDR3 DNA: TGTGCCGGAGGGGGGAGGAACACTGAAGCTTTCTTT
clone size: -; V gene: TRBV28; J gene: TRBJ2-2; D gene: -; CDR3 protein: CASSLGATGRGTGELFF; CDR3 DNA: TGTGCCAGCAGTTTAGGGGCCACAGGGCGTGGCACCGGGGAGCTGTTTTTT
clone size: -; V gene: TRBV28; J gene: TRBJ2-7; D gene: TRBD2; CDR3 protein: CASSSPTSGGLDEQYF; CDR3 DNA: TGTGCCAGCAGTTCCCCTACTAGCGGGGGCCTCGACGAGCAGTACTTC
clone size: -; V gene: TRBV28; J gene: TRBJ1-1; D gene: -; CDR3 protein: CASSFAGKVNTEAFF; CDR3 DNA: TGTGCCAGCAGTTTTGCGGGGAAGGTGAACACTGAAGCTTTCTTT
clone size: -; V gene: TRBV28; J gene: TRBJ1-2; D gene: -; CDR3 protein: CASSLIRGHYGYTF; CDR3 DNA: TGTGCCAGCAGTTTAATTAGGGGTCACTATGGCTACACCTTC
clone size: -; V gene: TRBV2; J gene: TRBJ2-5; D gene: -; CDR3 protein: CASSDADGGEETQYF; CDR3 DNA: TGTGCCAGCAGTGATGCGGACGGAGGGGAAGAGACCCAGTACTTC
clone size: -; V gene: TRBV28; J gene: TRBJ2-1; D gene: TRBD2; CDR3 protein: CASTPSGLYNEQFF; CDR3 DNA: TGTGCCAGCACGCCTAGCGGTCTTTACAATGAGCAGTTCTTC
clone size: once; V gene: TRBV19; J gene: TRBJ2-1; D gene: -; CDR3 protein: CASSIDRSSYNEQFF; CDR3 DNA: TGTGCCAGTAGTATAGACAGGAGCTCCTACAATGAGCAGTTCTTC
clone size: -; V gene: TRBV18; J gene: TRBJ1-2; D gene: TRBD1; CDR3 protein: CASSPGTGLDYGYTF; CDR3 DNA: TGTGCCAGCTCACCAGGGACAGGGCTGGACTATGGCTACACCTTC
clone size: -; V gene: TRBV11-3; J gene: TRBJ2-1; D gene: -; CDR3 protein: CASSYRWDPSSYNEQFF; CDR3 DNA: TGTGCCAGCAGCTACAGATGGGACCCGAGCTCCTACAATGAGCAGTTCTTC
clone size: -; V gene: TRBV7-6; J gene: TRBJ2-6; D gene: -; CDR3 protein: CASSHSGANVLTF; CDR3 DNA: TGTGCCAGCAGCCACTCTGGGGCCAACGTCCTGACTTTC
clone size: -; V gene: TRBV7-3; J gene: TRBJ2-1; D gene: TRBD2; CDR3 protein: CASSPRTSGEEQFF; CDR3 DNA: TGTGCCAGCAGCCCCCGGACTAGCGGGGAGGAGCAGTTCTTC
clone size: -; V gene: TRBV6-5; J gene: TRBJ1-5; D gene: TRBD1; CDR3 protein: CASSDLQGNQPQHF; CDR3 DNA: TGTGCCAGCAGTGACTTACAGGGGAATCAGCCCCAGCATTTT
clone size: -; V gene: TRBV11-2; J gene: TRBJ2-3; D gene: -; CDR3 protein: CASSFPRGTSTDTQYF; CDR3 DNA: TGTGCCAGCAGCTTTCCGCGGGGTACTAGCACAGATACGCAGTATTTT